This record looks at one T cell receptor (beta chain) sequence and its context. The antigen it binds to is not known. Base quality data are lacking; no much larger clone is found one base away. Libraries were constructed by the immunoSEQ multiplex PCR assay. A mixture of 60 forward primers for TCR Vbeta segments and 13 reverse primers for TCR Jbeta segments was used in the multiplex PCR. A multiplex PCR assay on genomic DNA amplified the CDR3 region of rearranged TCR beta genes. On the Illumina HiSeq System, the amplified TCR beta libraries were sequenced as 87-base-pair reads. The authors' pipeline ran thus. A later analysis tallied around 82 million unique TCR beta chains across the 600 to 700 repertoires, and about 10 million of those chains were shared by two or more donors. Raw reads were error-corrected and collapsed into unique sequences by a nearest-neighbor algorithm in which closely related sequences were merged to remove PCR and sequencing errors. To assign V, D and J gene segments, CDR3 sequences were aligned to IMGT reference sequences. For a sequence to be retained, at least a six-nucleotide match to both a V gene segment and a J gene segment was required. A rearrangement was called productive if the CDR3 had no stop codons and remained in frame with V and J, and every other rearrangement was called non-productive. CDR3 was defined according to IMGT convention as the region running from the second conserved V-encoded cysteine to the conserved J-encoded phenylalanine. The earlier analysis of approximately 500 of the donors excluded sequences that lacked an unambiguous match to a single V gene segment. An earlier analysis of 500 to 600 of the donors classified V segments as functional when productive rearrangements were above 56.7% and as segregating when the standard deviation between donors was above 5%. A statistical classification framework was built to diagnose cytomegalovirus status from the catalog of TCR beta chain sequences. In a later analysis, V and J genes were assigned by comparing TCR nucleotide sequences against IMGT/GENE-DB human TR gene sequences. A later analysis assigned CDR3 sequences and most-parsimonious VDJ recombination scenarios with the TCRdist pipeline. In a later analysis, every TCR beta chain was defined by the combination of its CDR3 amino acid sequence and its V-gene family, and reads without a unique V-gene family were dropped. In a later analysis, nearly 600 highly shared, low-generation-probability nucleotide sequences were removed to address suspected cross-contamination and a sequencing artifact. In a later analysis, a clonal expansion index was calculated for each public chain from normalized within-repertoire ranks of inferred template counts. Generation probabilities in a later analysis came from a VDJ recombination model fitted to out-of-frame rearrangements, and those results were checked against IGoR. Hypergeometric tests were used in a later analysis to score TCR-TCR, TCR-HLA and TCR-CMV co-occurrence, with a repertoire-size bias correction applied to the TCR pairs. False discovery rates were estimated in a later analysis by permuting HLA or CMV assignments 20 times. In a later analysis, co-occurring TCRs were grouped with DBSCAN, and TCRdist sequence similarity was added when clustering was performed within HLA-allele-positive subsets. For co-occurrence clustering, repertoires with fewer than 30,000 or more than 120,000 public chains were excluded, along with four to six repertoires with anomalous nucleotide sharing. This immuneACCESS table, as held by TCRdb, lists in-frame sequences with V and J called but not all clones. Of the missing ones, under half trace to an unresolved V gene in checked studies; the others have no known cause. V and J calls and clone size are copied from that table; D and trimming were computed from the DNA. Present in this sample are 210,000 or so clones, 65% to 85% of which were seen just once. Together, the top ten hold under 0.85% of the sample.

The sample is drawn from a study of cytomegalovirus exposure and HLA in healthy donors (dated by TCRdb to about 2017). Some background on the complete study: According to an earlier analysis of 550 to 700 of the donors, about 179 million T cells yielded 90 million to 140 million unique TCR beta sequences and approximately 300 Gb of sequence data. Using immunosequencing, the study profiled T cell repertoires from 666 subjects and related those repertoires to cytomegalovirus serostatus. Among the roughly 400 genotyped donors, roughly 80% belonged to the genetic ancestry cluster associated with self-reported Caucasian donors. Typing coverage differed by locus: A, B, C, DRB1 and DQB1 were typed in roughly 629-630 donors, DQA1 in 500 to 550, DPA1 in 600 to 610, and DPB1 in around 440. All discovery cohort repertoires had been generated on a single sequencing platform. Both class I and class II loci were covered by HLA typing, at four-digit resolution. Among about 360 genotyped donors of the cohort, an average of around 240,000 unique TCR beta nucleotide sequences were sequenced per donor, roughly 20% of them non-productive. To study patterns of TCR occurrence, a later analysis re-analyzed previously published TCR beta repertoires from around 670 donors and added high-resolution HLA genotyping. In an earlier analysis of a few hundred of the donors, high-throughput TCR beta sequencing was used to judge whether each TCR beta V gene segment behaved as functional or pseudogenic. Genome-wide SNP genotypes for about three fifths of the roughly 700 donors were used in a later genetic analysis, which treated that subset as a discovery cohort. To predict cytomegalovirus infection status, the study combined high-throughput TCR immunosequencing, statistical association of individual TCRs with disease status, and machine learning. Rather than using new phenotypic data, the later analysis identified candidate immune exposures from TCR beta sequences and from how often those sequences occurred across donors. Alongside the repertoire data, information on donor age, sex, ethnicity and CMV serostatus was compiled. The aim of the study was to test whether cataloging public T cell receptors could identify signatures of past pathogen exposure. Along with the roughly 670-subject first cohort, a separate validation cohort of approximately 110 different subjects was used. Because of strong linkage in the cohort, 4 to 6 DR-DQ haplotypes were treated as single units for association and clustering. An early release covering roughly 600 HLA-typed donors comprised approximately 290 gigabases of sequencing data and approximately 85 million unique TCR sequences. General findings and caveats noted by the study authors: While some public TCRs were present in many individuals, most TCR sequences turned up only very rarely across donors. In a later analysis, HLA-associated TCR beta chains showed more clonal expansion and lower generation probabilities than non-associated chains that were equally common. A cluster of highly shared sequence variants was judged likely to be a technical artifact of the sequencing pipeline. In a later analysis, several top co-occurrence clusters were reported to appear linked to parvovirus B19, influenza, CMV and Epstein-Barr virus. When HLA alleles, especially DR and DQ, strongly co-occurred, attributing TCR associations to individual alleles was difficult. An earlier analysis of around 540 of the donors showed that most TCR beta V segments appeared in productive rearrangements either about 87% or about 30% of the time, which broadly matched IMGT annotations. A later genetic analysis associated a missense DCLRE1C variant with V-gene and J-gene trimming of TCR beta chains, and an independent cohort replicated the association. Because counts were too low, some 17 rarely observed V segments, including chromosome 9 orphons, were excluded from the earlier analysis of fewer than 650 of the donors. In the study, approximately 160 TCR beta chains were listed as associated with cytomegalovirus. Immune exposure information for the cohort was limited to CMV serostatus. A further reported finding was that TCR beta sequences accurately predicted the HLA-A and HLA-B alleles for most subjects in the first cohort. A few of the identified cytomegalovirus-associated TCR beta chains were confirmed in vitro to be specific for cytomegalovirus antigens. In a later analysis, around 17,000 TCR beta sequences were associated with specific HLA alleles at a false discovery rate of 0.05. This cohort had only TCR beta chains sequenced, and the lack of alpha or paired-chain data limited which features could be detected. A later analysis found that TCR association rates varied across HLA loci, with DRB1 alleles showing the most associated TCRs and HLA-C alleles the fewest. Linkage disequilibrium might explain the correlated functional status among segregating V segments, but an unknown experimental factor could not be excluded. The authors suggested that the approach could potentially be extended to other disease states and immunological phenotypes. Because HLA typing was unavailable for some donors at each locus, only the typed subset was used in association tests. Most CMV-associated TCR beta chains appeared to be HLA-restricted in a later analysis, and the HLA associations seemed to be driven largely by CMV exposure. Compared with the approximately 700-donor mean, donors in an Asian-associated ancestry cluster had fewer N-insertions in productive TCRs, according to a later genetic analysis. Cytomegalovirus status was reported to be diagnosed by the classifier with high specificity and sensitivity in both the original and validation cohorts. Roughly uniform sequencing depth across donors was assumed in presence/absence analyses, although this assumption may not hold.

The cohort was made up of hundreds of healthy bone marrow donors. All cohort members were sampled while nominally healthy, although unrecorded immune exposures were likely present. The donor was CMV seronegative and belonged to the group of 380 or so seronegative cohort members. A peripheral blood sample was collected from each donor, and TCR beta sequencing was performed on peripheral blood mononuclear cells. The Qiagen DNeasy Blood Extraction Kit was used to extract genomic DNA from the blood cell samples. The receptor's source is a boy aged 2 to 10 in good health and CMV-seronegative. The sample comprised PBMCs.

The CDR3 corresponds to CASGSSGVLTDTQYF. The nucleotides are TGTGCCAGCGGCTCTAGCGGGGTCCTCACAGATACGCAGTATTTT. The V and J segments used are TRBV6-1 and TRBJ2-3, with 9 central nucleotides matching TRBD2. V has 8 bases trimmed and J has 2 bases trimmed; junction bases matching no gene number 8. The germline V gene specifies MNHNS as CDR1 and SASEGT as CDR2. The CDR3 sequence holds 15 residues, the cysteine and phenylalanine included. The retained sequence is limited to the CDR3, 45 bases, with the frame set at the first base.